Shown below are 27 T cell receptor beta chains from a single sample sequenced in a study of CD8+ T cells in alopecia areata. Following extraction, RNA underwent reverse transcription to cDNA, which served as the sequencing template. Clones were sequenced by immunoSEQ multiplex PCR, and TCRdb holds only the in-frame ones, with some missing. The table lists 95,000 to 100,000 clones, 50% to 75% of them singletons, with around a sixth in the top ten. Treatment described: oral pan-JAK inhibitor, 5-10 mg twice daily. Material: CD8+ T cells sorted from blood, obtained at week 4, from a patient treated with tofacitinib. The receptor set was obtained from a human donor with alopecia areata.

The rearrangement joins TRBV6-5 to TRBJ1-2, with D perhaps TRBD1 (5 bases). This CDR3 comprises 12 residues. CDR1 is MNHEY, CDR2 SVGAGI, per germline. V lost 6 bases and J lost 7, with 12 bases in between. CDR3 loop: CASSTIDSGYTF. In DNA form, the CDR3 reads TGTGCCAGCAGCACCATCGACAGTGGCTACACCTTC.

The rearrangement joins TRBV30 to TRBJ1-5, with D unresolved. The ends were cut back, 0 bases at V and 8 bases at J, with 11 bases in the middle. Germline CDR1 GTSNPN, CDR2 SVGIG (reference sequence). CDR3 length: 13 residues. CDR3 in DNA: TGTGCCTGGAGTGTGGATCTAGTTGAGCCCCAGCATTTT. Translation gives CAWSVDLVEPQHF.

The chain is built from TRBV7-8 and TRBJ1-1; no clear D. The germline V gene has CDR1 SGHVS and CDR2 FQNEAQ. This CDR3 has 17 residues. Between the trimmed V and J ends, which lost 0 bases and 0 bases, there was a span of 14 bases. In nucleotides, the CDR3 is TGTGCCAGCAGCTTAGCGGGCCAACATTTCATGAACACTGAAGCTTTCTTT. This encodes CASSLAGQHFMNTEAFF.

V and J are TRBV7-8 and TRBJ2-5, with D possibly TRBD2 on 7 matching bases. Trimming cost V 2 bases and J 3 bases, with 22 bases left between them. Germline V gene lookup returns CDR1 SGHVS and CDR2 FQNEAQ. CDR3 length: 18 amino acids. Written as DNA, the CDR3 is TGTGCCAGCAGCTTATTGGAGCATGCGGGGAGGGGGAAAGAGACCCAGTACTTC. This translates into CASSLLEHAGRGKETQYF. The complete variable domain, with remaining parts taken from reference TRBV7-8 and TRBJ2-5, reads GAGVSQSPRYKVAKRGQDVALRCDPISGHVSLFWYQQALGQGPEFLTYFQNEAQLDKSGLPSDRFFAERPEGSVSTLKIQRTQQEDSAVYLCASSLLEHAGRGKETQYFGPGTRLLVL.

This clone was recorded once. The chain employs TRBV7-9 and TRBJ2-3; D remains unclear. This CDR3 has 15 amino acids. Germline loops: CDR1 SEHNR, CDR2 FQNEAQ (reference sequence). V was shortened by 1 base and J by 7 bases, with 15 bases between the two germline ends. The CDR3 sequence is CASSLGPPLLYTQYF. As DNA, the CDR3 is TGTGCCAGCAGCTTAGGCCCACCCCTTCTGTATACGCAGTATTTT.

This clone was observed a few times. This chain connects TRBV5-1 to TRBJ2-7; 7 nucleotides match TRBD1. From germline, CDR1 is SGHRS and CDR2 YFSETQ. Losses at the gene ends were 6 bases for V and 3 bases for J; bases not matched to a gene: 9. This CDR3 region has 14 residues. CDR3 residues: CASTEAGGFYEQYF. The CDR3, as DNA: TGCGCCAGCACCGAGGCAGGGGGTTTCTACGAGCAGTACTTC. The complete variable domain, with remaining parts taken from reference TRBV5-1 and TRBJ2-7, reads KAGVTQTPRYLIKTRGQQVTLSCSPISGHRSVSWYQQTPGQGLQFLFEYFSETQRNKGNFPGRFSGRQFSNSRSEMNVSTLELGDSALYLCASTEAGGFYEQYFGPGTRLTVT.

This clone showed up just once. The chain joins TRBV30 to TRBJ1-1; D is possibly TRBD1 (6 bases). The V gene's germline CDR1 is GTSNPN and CDR2 SVGIG (reference sequence). The CDR3 is 16 residues long. The germline V and J ends were trimmed by 0 bases and 4 bases, with 18 bases remaining between them. CDR3 sequence: CAWSVPLVGASTEAFF. CDR3 bases: TGTGCCTGGAGTGTACCTTTGGTGGGGGCTAGCACTGAAGCTTTCTTT.

The table lists this clone with a few counts. This chain links TRBV7-9 with TRBJ2-1; no firm D call. CDR1 SEHNR and CDR2 FQNEAQ come from the germline V gene (reference sequence). The CDR3 sequence is 13 residues long. The V gene lost 6 bases and the J gene lost 4 bases, with 10 bases spanning the gap. The CDR3 sequence: CASSFGKYNEQFF. CDR3 DNA sequence: TGTGCCAGCAGTTTTGGGAAGTACAATGAGCAGTTCTTC.

V gene TRBV30 combines with J gene TRBJ1-4; D remains ambiguous. Germline lookup yields CDR1 GTSNPN and CDR2 SVGIG (reference sequence). The CDR3 has 13 residues. Trimming cost V 5 bases and J 12 bases, with 19 bases left between them. This CDR3 is CAWSRTGLGELFF. The CDR3 DNA reads as TGTGCCTGGTCCCGGACGGGCCTCGGGGAACTGTTTTTT.

This sequence joins TRBV4-1 and TRBJ2-2; tentatively, D is TRBD1 or TRBD2 (7 bases each). The V and J ends lost 0 bases and 1 base respectively, with 18 bases between them. CDR1 is MGHRA, CDR2 YSYEKL, per germline. The CDR3 runs to 19 residues. The DNA for the CDR3 is TGCGCCAGCAGCCAAGATAGGCCCTCAGGGGGGGTGAACACCGGGGAGCTGTTTTTT. As protein: CASSQDRPSGGVNTGELFF.

This clone has only a few counts. V and J are TRBV30 and TRBJ1-1; TRBD1 might be the D (6 bases). Germline CDR1 GTSNPN, CDR2 SVGIG (reference sequence). CDR3 length equals 13 residues. V shed 3 bases and J shed 1 base, with 9 bases lying between them. CDR3 nucleotides: TGTGCCTGGAGGGCGGGACAGAACACTGAAGCTTTCTTT. This sequence encodes CAWRAGQNTEAFF.

This clone occurred a few times. The V gene is TRBV2, the J gene TRBJ2-6, with D perhaps matching TRBD1 or TRBD2 (6 bases each). CDR1 and CDR2 from the germline V gene are SNHLY and FYNNEI. V was trimmed by 2 bases and J by 4 bases, leaving 12 bases between them. CDR3 length: 16 amino acids. The CDR3 DNA follows: TGTGCCAGCAGTGAATACGGGGGCGACGGGGCCAACGTCCTGACTTTC. As protein: CASSEYGGDGANVLTF.

The chain carries TRBV10-3 and TRBJ2-3, with 10 bases fitting TRBD1. The V and J ends lost 2 bases and 6 bases, in that order; junction bases with no gene match: 5. The CDR3 is made up of 15 amino acids. Germline CDR1 is ENHRY and CDR2 is SYGVKD. CDR3 in DNA: TGTGCCATCAGTGAGCCGGACAGGGGGGGCGATACGCAGTATTTT. It codes for CAISEPDRGGDTQYF.

In this sample, this clone turned up a few times. The chain's CDR3 is CSVEAGDREQFF. CDR3 in DNA: TGCAGCGTTGAAGCGGGGGACAGGGAGCAGTTCTTC. This rearrangement joins TRBV29-1 to TRBJ2-1; 8 bases match TRBD1. The V gene end was trimmed by 1 base and the J gene end by 10 bases; junction bases not matched to a gene: 3. The CDR3 totals 12 residues. Germline V CDR1 and CDR2: SQVTM, ANQGSEA.

This clone was detected once. V is TRBV9 and J is TRBJ2-3; D possibly matches TRBD1 or TRBD2 (5 bases each). Germline CDR1 and CDR2: SGDLS and YYNGEE. V lost 3 bases, J lost 0 bases, and 17 bases lay in between. This CDR3 has 17 amino acids. CDR3 coding DNA: TGTGCCAGCAGCGAGCCCTCCACTGAGGGGAGCACAGATACGCAGTATTTT. Translating gives CASSEPSTEGSTDTQYF.

The rearrangement joins TRBV19 to TRBJ2-5; TRBD1 might be the D (6 bases). Trimming stripped 1 base from V and 4 bases from J, with 10 bases between. Germline loops: CDR1 LNHDA, CDR2 SQIVND (reference sequence). CDR3 size: 14 residues. The CDR3 DNA follows: TGTGCCAGTAGTATAGGCACAGGGAGAGAGACCCAGTACTTC. Its protein is CASSIGTGRETQYF.

The V call is TRBV7-2, the J call TRBJ2-1, with a possible D match to TRBD2 (7 bases). Germline lookup yields CDR1 SGHTA and CDR2 FQGNSA. The CDR3 covers 17 residues. V was clipped by 5 bases and J by 0 bases, with 17 bases between them. The CDR3 DNA reads as TGTGCCAGCAGCCGAATTGCTGGGGGGGCCTCCTACAATGAGCAGTTCTTC. Amino acids: CASSRIAGGASYNEQFF.

The genes are TRBV19 and TRBJ2-1; D is unresolved. Germline CDR1 is LNHDA and CDR2 is SQIVND (reference sequence). V lost 1 base and J lost 3, with 7 bases in between. This CDR3 spans 14 amino acids. CDR3 DNA sequence: TGTGCCAGTAGTATAGCCGGCGTCTACAATGAGCAGTTCTTC. Residues: CASSIAGVYNEQFF.

The chain joins TRBV5-4 to TRBJ2-5; D is unresolved. The V gene's germline CDR1 is SGHNT and CDR2 YYREEE (reference sequence). The ends were cut back, 4 bases at V and 5 bases at J, with 18 bases in the middle. The CDR3 has 15 residues. DNA for the CDR3: TGTGCCAGCAGCCAAGAGGAACTACATGTGGAGACCCAGTACTTC. This codes for CASSQEELHVETQYF. Full variable domain (remainder filled in from reference TRBV5-4 and TRBJ2-5): ETGVTQSPTHLIKTRGQQVTLRCSSQSGHNTVSWYQQALGQGPQFIFQYYREEENGRGNFPPRFSGLQFPNYSSELNVNALELDDSALYLCASSQEELHVETQYFGPGTRLLVL.

This chain uses TRBV5-8 with TRBJ1-1; tentatively, D is TRBD1 (5 bases). Trimming took 1 base from V and 3 from J, leaving 13 bases between them. Germline V gene sequence: CDR1 SGHTS, CDR2 YDEGEE. CDR3 length: 15 residues. CDR3 protein: CASSLTTGVDTEAFF. CDR3 nucleotide sequence: TGTGCCAGCAGCTTGACAACGGGGGTGGACACTGAAGCTTTCTTT.

The table lists this clone with a few counts. The chain joins TRBV29-1 to TRBJ2-1, with a weak D call TRBD2 (6 bases). The germline V and J ends were trimmed by 4 bases and 0 bases, with 10 bases remaining between them. Germline CDR1 is SQVTM and CDR2 is ANQGSEA. The CDR3 totals 14 residues. CDR3 loop: CSVALGSSYNEQFF. The CDR3 nucleotides read TGCAGCGTTGCTCTCGGGAGCTCCTACAATGAGCAGTTCTTC.

The chain joins TRBV4-3 to TRBJ2-2; TRBD1 or TRBD2 may be the D gene (5 bases each). The germline gives CDR1 LGHNA, CDR2 YSLEER. CDR3 size: 15 residues. Trimming shortened V by 4 bases and J by 1 base, and 10 bases separated the two germline ends. CDR3 in DNA: TGCGCCAGCAGCCCAGATGGGGGGAACACCGGGGAGCTGTTTTTT. This translates into CASSPDGGNTGELFF.

By share, this clone counts as medium-sized (0.01 to 0.1%). The CDR3 protein is CASSGGSWQSSYEQYF. The CDR3 DNA follows: TGTGCCAGCAGCGGAGGTTCCTGGCAGAGCTCCTACGAGCAGTACTTC. This rearrangement joins TRBV5-4 to TRBJ2-7, with D possibly being TRBD2 (5 bases). The CDR3 is 16 residues long. Germline V gene sequence: CDR1 SGHNT, CDR2 YYREEE (reference sequence). Trimming pared 4 bases from V and 0 bases from J, leaving 17 bases between.

The V gene is TRBV4-3, the J gene TRBJ2-2; D uncertain. Trimming cost V 0 bases and J 0 bases, with 11 bases left between them. CDR1 and CDR2 (germline): LGHNA, YSLEER. This CDR3 has 17 residues. This CDR3 reads CASSQDLRISNTGELFF. For the CDR3, the DNA is TGCGCCAGCAGCCAAGATCTCAGGATTTCGAACACCGGGGAGCTGTTTTTT.

The gene calls are TRBV29-1 and TRBJ1-2, with D hard to call. Trimming cost V 2 bases and J 4 bases, with 8 bases left between them. This CDR3 has 12 residues. The germline V gene has CDR1 SQVTM and CDR2 ANQGSEA. This CDR3 is CSVEMGSYGYTF. In nucleotides, the CDR3 is TGCAGCGTTGAAATGGGCAGCTATGGCTACACCTTC. Full variable domain (missing parts from reference TRBV29-1 and TRBJ1-2): SAVISQKPSRDICQRGTSLTIQCQVDSQVTMMFWYRQQPGQSLTLIATANQGSEATYESGFVIDKFPISRPNLTFSTLTVSNMSPEDSSIYLCSVEMGSYGYTFGSGTRLTVV.

The V gene is TRBV29-1, the J gene TRBJ2-5; a possible D gene is TRBD2 (7 bases). Trimming removed 2 bases from V and 4 bases from J, with 11 bases in between. There are 13 residues in the CDR3. Germline CDR1 is SQVTM and CDR2 is ANQGSEA. This CDR3 reads CSVEWGGRETQYF. Written as DNA, the CDR3 is TGCAGCGTTGAATGGGGGGGGCGAGAGACCCAGTACTTC. Full variable domain (missing parts from reference TRBV29-1 and TRBJ2-5): SAVISQKPSRDICQRGTSLTIQCQVDSQVTMMFWYRQQPGQSLTLIATANQGSEATYESGFVIDKFPISRPNLTFSTLTVSNMSPEDSSIYLCSVEWGGRETQYFGPGTRLLVL.

This CDR3 is CASSRGQASNYGYTF. The DNA for the CDR3 is TGTGCCAGCAGCAGAGGACAGGCTTCGAACTATGGCTACACCTTC. This chain uses TRBV5-6 with TRBJ1-2; 7 nucleotides agree with TRBD1. The CDR3 is made up of 15 amino acids. The trim removed 4 bases at V and 2 bases at J, leaving 8 bases unmatched. Germline V gives CDR1 SGHDT, CDR2 YYEEEE.